Following are 22 T cell receptor beta chains from one sample sequenced in a study of cytomegalovirus exposure and HLA in healthy donors (dated by TCRdb to between 2016 and 2019). The library was built by means of the immunoSEQ multiplex PCR assay. The immuneACCESS repertoire file appears here via TCRdb, limited to in-frame rearrangements. These files lack a portion of the clones; in checked studies, under half of the deficit traces to unresolved V genes, and the cause of the others is not known. The sample includes some 130,000 clones, with about 86% observed a single time. Nearly 3% of the sample lies in the top ten. Specimen: PBMCs. Receptors originate from a man aged 18 to 35 in good health and CMV-seronegative.

This sequence joins TRBV28 and TRBJ2-3, with 8 bases aligning to TRBD2. The CDR3 is 15 amino acids. CDR1 and CDR2 (germline): MDHEN, SYDVKM. The junction had 3 bases not matched to a gene; V was cut back by 4 bases and J by 0 bases. CDR3 coding DNA: TGTGCCAGCAGTTCACTAGCGGATAGCACAGATACGCAGTATTTT. It codes for CASSSLADSTDTQYF.

The J gene is TRBJ2-2, the V gene TRBV9; D perhaps matches TRBD1 (5 bases). The CDR3 is made up of 18 amino acids. Germline CDR1 reads SGDLS; CDR2 reads YYNGEE. Trimming left V 3 bases short and J 3 bases short, with 21 bases between. CDR3 coding DNA: TGTGCCAGCAGCGGAGCCATAGGGGCGACAGATGACACCGGGGAGCTGTTTTTT. This translates into CASSGAIGATDDTGELFF.

The chain joins TRBV29-1 to TRBJ2-3; TRBD1 matches at 9 bases. Trimming took 7 bases from V and 4 from J; bases not matched to a gene: 6. The germline CDR1 and CDR2 sequences are SQVTM and ANQGSEA. The CDR3 loop spans 13 amino acids. The CDR3 bases are TGCAGCGCCCCGGGACAGGGAGCAGATACGCAGTATTTT. Translated: CSAPGQGADTQYF.

The chain joins TRBV18 to TRBJ2-2, with 7 bases lining up with TRBD2. CDR1 is KGHSH, CDR2 LQKENI, per germline. After removal of 6 bases from V and 6 bases from J, the junction contained 1 base not matched to a gene. This CDR3 is 12 amino acids long. In nucleotides, the CDR3 is TGTGCCAGCTCGCGGGAGCCCGGGGAGCTGTTTTTT. Translating gives CASSREPGELFF.

V is TRBV14 and J is TRBJ2-7, with D tentatively TRBD1 (5 bases). This CDR3 contains 14 residues. V was cut by 1 base and J by 6 bases, with 13 bases left in between. Germline CDR1 SGHDN, CDR2 FVKESK. CDR3 bases: TGTGCCAGCAGCCAAGCGGGCAGGGTAGGCGAGCAGTACTTC. Protein: CASSQAGRVGEQYF.

The rearrangement uses TRBV5-1 and TRBJ2-3, with D tentatively TRBD1 (5 bases). Between the trimmed V and J ends, which lost 3 bases and 1 base, there was a span of 12 bases. The germline gives CDR1 SGHRS, CDR2 YFSETQ. The CDR3 loop spans 15 amino acids. The CDR3 coding sequence is TGCGCCAGCAGCTCGACAGAATGGGGCACAGATACGCAGTATTTT. This sequence encodes CASSSTEWGTDTQYF.

V and J are TRBV29-1 and TRBJ2-7; 12 nucleotides match TRBD1. The CDR3 has 13 residues. CDR1 is SQVTM and CDR2 is ANQGSEA in the germline V gene. With V trimmed by 1 base and J by 13 bases, 8 bases remained unmatched. The CDR3 nucleotides are TGCAGCGTTGAAGCCACGGGGACAGGGGGCCTCTACTTC. Translation gives CSVEATGTGGLYF.

The CDR3 DNA reads TGTGCCAGCAGTCCCGGTACTAGCGGGGGGGATGAGCAGTTCTTC. Its translation: CASSPGTSGGDEQFF. V and J are TRBV11-2 and TRBJ2-1; TRBD2 matches at 13 bases. Germline V CDR1 and CDR2: SGHAT, FQNNGV. The CDR3 consists of 15 residues. Germline trimming cut 6 bases from V and 8 bases from J; bases unmatched to any gene: 7.

This chain links TRBV7-9 with TRBJ2-3, with TRBD2 as a possible D gene (6 bases). CDR3 length: 14 residues. Trimming cost V 5 bases and J 3 bases, with 12 bases left between them. Looked up from germline, CDR1 is SEHNR and CDR2 is FQNEAQ (reference sequence). CDR3 amino acids: CASSPPGRTDTQYF. The CDR3 DNA sequence: TGTGCCAGCAGCCCTCCGGGGAGGACAGATACGCAGTATTTT.

This clone was seen just once. The J gene is TRBJ1-5, the V gene TRBV7-9; TRBD1 agrees at 7 bases. After removal of 5 bases from V and 2 bases from J, the junction contained 3 bases not matched to a gene. Germline V gene lookup returns CDR1 SEHNR and CDR2 FQNEAQ (reference sequence). CDR3 length equals 14 residues. CDR3 sequence (DNA): TGTGCCAGCAGCCCGACAGGGCGCAATCAGCCCCAGCATTTT. It encodes CASSPTGRNQPQHF. Full variable domain (outside the CDR3, taken from reference TRBV7-9 and TRBJ1-5): DTGVSQNPRHKITKRGQNVTFRCDPISEHNRLYWYRQTLGQGPEFLTYFQNEAQLEKSRLLSDRFSAERPKGSFSTLEIQRTEQGDSAMYLCASSPTGRNQPQHFGDGTRLSIL.

Concerning this clone: A much larger clonotype is one base distant, so this may be a read error. The V gene is TRBV6-4, the J gene TRBJ1-5, with a tentative D call TRBD1 (5 bases). This CDR3 comprises 15 residues. Per the germline V gene, CDR1 is MRHNA and CDR2 is SNTAGT. V shed 4 bases and J shed 7 bases, with 17 bases lying between them. The CDR3 nucleotides are TGTGCCAGCAGTGTGGGGGGGGGTTCGGGGCAGCCCCAGCATTTT. This gives the protein CASSVGGGSGQPQHF.

The rearrangement uses TRBV4-3 and TRBJ1-4, with TRBD1 identical over 9 bases. The CDR3 sequence is 15 residues long. Germline V lookup: CDR1 LGHNA, CDR2 YSLEER. Germline trimming cut 0 bases from V and 12 bases from J; bases unmatched to any gene: 8. The CDR3 bases are TGCGCCAGCAGCCAAGAGACAGGGGGGACTGGGGAACTGTTTTTT. The encoded protein is CASSQETGGTGELFF.

The chain employs TRBV29-1 and TRBJ1-5; D is unclear. The CDR3 contains 13 residues. The germline CDR1 and CDR2 sequences are SQVTM and ANQGSEA. V shed 5 bases and J shed 0 bases, with 8 bases lying between them. The CDR3 loop reads CSVRGSSNQPQHF. CDR3 DNA sequence: TGCAGCGTTCGGGGTAGTAGCAATCAGCCCCAGCATTTT.

The CDR3 region has the DNA TGTGCCAGCAGCTTAGCGGGGCTAGCGGACGTAGAGACCCAGTACTTC. Translation: CASSLAGLADVETQYF. This chain connects TRBV7-7 to TRBJ2-5; the match to TRBD2 covers 7 bases. The CDR3 spans 16 residues. With V trimmed by 0 bases and J by 4 bases, 8 bases remained unmatched. CDR1 SSHAT and CDR2 FNYEAQ come from the germline V gene (reference sequence).

This clone was observed a single time. This sequence joins TRBV15 and TRBJ2-7; 8 bases map to TRBD1. The CDR3 spans 17 residues. Trimming took 0 bases from V and 9 from J; bases not matched to a gene: 16. In germline, CDR1 is LNHNV, CDR2 YYDKDF (reference sequence). Here the CDR3 reads CATSREAGQAGIRGQYF. The CDR3 region has the DNA TGTGCCACCAGCAGAGAGGCGGGACAGGCAGGAATTCGAGGGCAGTACTTC.

The chain joins TRBV5-1 to TRBJ1-1; perhaps TRBD1 as D (5 bases). V lost 2 bases and J lost 1, with 15 bases in between. Germline CDR1 is SGHRS and CDR2 is YFSETQ. The CDR3 is made up of 16 amino acids. CDR3 DNA: TGCGCCAGCAGCTTCCAGGGTTCACACCAGAACACTGAAGCTTTCTTT. The encoded protein is CASSFQGSHQNTEAFF.

The chain uses TRBV5-4 and TRBJ2-1; D is uncertain. This CDR3 is built from 15 residues. The V and J ends lost 0 bases and 0 bases respectively, with 7 bases between them. Germline CDR1 is SGHNT and CDR2 is YYREEE (reference sequence). CDR3 DNA sequence: TGTGCCAGCAGCTTGGCCGCGGCCTCCTACAATGAGCAGTTCTTC. Translation: CASSLAAASYNEQFF. The full variable domain, with the rest looked up from reference TRBV5-4 and TRBJ2-1, is ETGVTQSPTHLIKTRGQQVTLRCSSQSGHNTVSWYQQALGQGPQFIFQYYREEENGRGNFPPRFSGLQFPNYSSELNVNALELDDSALYLCASSLAAASYNEQFFGPGTRLTVL.

The genes are TRBV19 and TRBJ2-6, with 7 bases matching TRBD1. Germline CDR1 is LNHDA and CDR2 is SQIVND (reference sequence). The CDR3 covers 19 residues. With 5 bases clipped from V and 2 bases from J, the junction kept 15 bases outside the gene matches. Here the CDR3 DNA reads TGTGCCAGTAGTTCCAGCACCGGGACAGCGGAAGCTGGGGCCAACGTCCTGACTTTC. Translated, it gives CASSSSTGTAEAGANVLTF.

The V and J genes are TRBV5-1 and TRBJ1-2, with TRBD1 identical over 9 bases. Unmatched junction bases numbered 10, after V lost 4 bases and J lost 6 bases. Germline CDR1 reads SGHRS; CDR2 reads YFSETQ. The CDR3 loop spans 15 amino acids. In nucleotides, the CDR3 is TGCGCCAGCAGCGTAGGATCGGGACAGGGTGATGGCTACACCTTC. It codes for CASSVGSGQGDGYTF.

This clone has only a few counts. This chain connects TRBV18 to TRBJ2-5; 8 bases match TRBD2. Germline CDR1 and CDR2: KGHSH and LQKENI. The J segment lost 2 bases and the V segment lost 3 bases, leaving 11 bases of the junction unmatched. The CDR3 has 17 residues. The CDR3 region is CASSPPPLAGGQETQYF. CDR3 DNA sequence: TGTGCCAGCTCACCCCCTCCCCTTGCGGGAGGTCAAGAGACCCAGTACTTC.

This clone was seen a handful of times. The V call is TRBV27, the J call TRBJ1-1; D uncertain. Germline V gives CDR1 MNHEY, CDR2 SMNVEV (reference sequence). The V gene lost 0 bases and the J gene lost 0 bases, with 11 bases spanning the gap. The CDR3 sequence is 16 residues long. This CDR3 reads CASSLSLGAMNTEAFF. The CDR3 nucleotides read TGTGCCAGCAGTTTATCGTTGGGAGCGATGAACACTGAAGCTTTCTTT.

This chain joins TRBV19 and TRBJ1-5; 7 bases are a match to TRBD1. The CDR3 covers 14 residues. The J segment lost 7 bases and the V segment lost 3 bases, leaving 6 bases of the junction unmatched. Looked up from germline, CDR1 is LNHDA and CDR2 is SQIVND (reference sequence). CDR3: CASSMAGGRQPQHF. In nucleotides, the CDR3 is TGTGCCAGTAGTATGGCAGGGGGAAGGCAGCCCCAGCATTTT. The variable domain in full, with the rest retrieved from reference TRBV19 and TRBJ1-5, is DGGITQSPKYLFRKEGQNVTLSCEQNLNHDAMYWYRQDPGQGLRLIYYSQIVNDFQKGDIAEGYSVSREKKESFPLTVTSAQKNPTAFYLCASSMAGGRQPQHFGDGTRLSIL.